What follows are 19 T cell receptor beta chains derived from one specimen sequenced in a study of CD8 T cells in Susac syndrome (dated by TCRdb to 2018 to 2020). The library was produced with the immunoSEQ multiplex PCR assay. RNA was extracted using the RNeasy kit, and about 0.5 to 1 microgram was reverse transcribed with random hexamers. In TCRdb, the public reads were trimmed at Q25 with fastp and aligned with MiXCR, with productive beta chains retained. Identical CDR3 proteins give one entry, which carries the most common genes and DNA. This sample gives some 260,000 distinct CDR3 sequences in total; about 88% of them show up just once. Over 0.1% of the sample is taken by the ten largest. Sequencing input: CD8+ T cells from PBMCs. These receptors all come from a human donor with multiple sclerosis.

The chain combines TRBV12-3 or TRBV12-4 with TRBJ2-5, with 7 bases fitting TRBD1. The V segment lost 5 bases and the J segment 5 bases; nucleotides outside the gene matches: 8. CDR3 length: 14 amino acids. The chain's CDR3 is CASSEDRVTETQYF. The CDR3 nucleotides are TGTGCCAGCAGTGAAGACAGGGTGACCGAGACCCAGTACTTC.

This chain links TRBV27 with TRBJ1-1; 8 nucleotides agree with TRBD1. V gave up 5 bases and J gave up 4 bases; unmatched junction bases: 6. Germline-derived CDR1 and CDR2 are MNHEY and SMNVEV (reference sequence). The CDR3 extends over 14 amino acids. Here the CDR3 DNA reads TGTGCCAGCAGTCCCCCAGGGGGCCGCACTGAAGCTTTCTTT. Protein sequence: CASSPPGGRTEAFF.

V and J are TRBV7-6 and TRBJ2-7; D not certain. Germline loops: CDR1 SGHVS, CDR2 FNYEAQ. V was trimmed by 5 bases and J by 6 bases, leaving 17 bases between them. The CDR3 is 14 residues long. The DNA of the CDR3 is TGTGCCAGCAGCCTCTCCTCCCGCTTCGGCGAGCAGTACTTC. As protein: CASSLSSRFGEQYF. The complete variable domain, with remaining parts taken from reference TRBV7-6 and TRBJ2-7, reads GAGVSQSPRYKVTKRGQDVALRCDPISGHVSLYWYRQALGQGPEFLTYFNYEAQQDKSGLPNDRFSAERPEGSISTLTIQRTEQRDSAMYRCASSLSSRFGEQYFGPGTRLTVT.

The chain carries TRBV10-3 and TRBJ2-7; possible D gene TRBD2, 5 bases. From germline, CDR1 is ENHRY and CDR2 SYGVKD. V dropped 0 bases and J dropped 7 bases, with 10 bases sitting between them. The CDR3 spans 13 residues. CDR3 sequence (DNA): TGTGCCATCAGTGAGTCGGGAGTAAAAGAGCAGTACTTC. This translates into CAISESGVKEQYF.

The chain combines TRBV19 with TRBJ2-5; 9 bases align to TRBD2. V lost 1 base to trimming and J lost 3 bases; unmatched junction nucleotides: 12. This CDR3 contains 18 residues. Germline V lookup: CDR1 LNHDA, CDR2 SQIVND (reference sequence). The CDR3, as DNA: TGTGCCAGTAGTATAGGTGGGGACGGACTAGCGCTCGAAGAGACCCAGTACTTC. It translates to CASSIGGDGLALEETQYF.

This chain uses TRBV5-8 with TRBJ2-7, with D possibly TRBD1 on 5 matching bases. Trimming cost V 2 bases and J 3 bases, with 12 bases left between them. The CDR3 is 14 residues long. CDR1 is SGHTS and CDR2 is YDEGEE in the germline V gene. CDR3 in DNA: TGTGCCAGCAGCTTTCAGGGCAAAGTCTACGAGCAGTACTTC. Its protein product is CASSFQGKVYEQYF.

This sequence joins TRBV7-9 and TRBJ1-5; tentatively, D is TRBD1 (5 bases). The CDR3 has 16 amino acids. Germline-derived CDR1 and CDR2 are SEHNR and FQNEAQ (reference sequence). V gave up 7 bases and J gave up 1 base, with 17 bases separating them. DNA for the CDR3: TGTGCCAGCACCCCATTTGGGGGTGGGAGCAATCAGCCCCAGCATTTT. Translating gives CASTPFGGGSNQPQHF.

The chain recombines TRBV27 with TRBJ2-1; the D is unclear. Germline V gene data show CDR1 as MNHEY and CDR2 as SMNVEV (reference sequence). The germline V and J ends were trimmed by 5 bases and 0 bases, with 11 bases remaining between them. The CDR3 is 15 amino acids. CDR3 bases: TGTGCCAGCAGTCTTAGAGGTAGCTCCTACAATGAGCAGTTCTTC. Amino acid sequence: CASSLRGSSYNEQFF.

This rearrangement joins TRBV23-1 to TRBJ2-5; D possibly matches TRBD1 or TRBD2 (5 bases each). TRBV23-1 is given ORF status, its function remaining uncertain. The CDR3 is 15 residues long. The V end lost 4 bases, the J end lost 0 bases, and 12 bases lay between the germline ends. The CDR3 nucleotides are TGCGCCAGCAGTCGGCCGGGACGGGACCAAGAGACCCAGTACTTC. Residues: CASSRPGRDQETQYF.

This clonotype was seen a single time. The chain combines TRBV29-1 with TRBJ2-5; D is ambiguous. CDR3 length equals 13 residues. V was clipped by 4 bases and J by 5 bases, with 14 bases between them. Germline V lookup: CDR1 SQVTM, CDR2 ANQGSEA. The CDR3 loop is CSVARPVGETQYF. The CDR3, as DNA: TGCAGCGTTGCCAGGCCGGTAGGGGAGACCCAGTACTTC.

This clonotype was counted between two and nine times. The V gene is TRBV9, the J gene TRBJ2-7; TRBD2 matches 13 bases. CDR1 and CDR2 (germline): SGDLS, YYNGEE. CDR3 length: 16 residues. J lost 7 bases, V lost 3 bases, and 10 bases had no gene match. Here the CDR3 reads CASSGRLAGGPEEQYF. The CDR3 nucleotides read TGTGCCAGCAGCGGTAGACTAGCGGGAGGTCCGGAGGAGCAGTACTTC.

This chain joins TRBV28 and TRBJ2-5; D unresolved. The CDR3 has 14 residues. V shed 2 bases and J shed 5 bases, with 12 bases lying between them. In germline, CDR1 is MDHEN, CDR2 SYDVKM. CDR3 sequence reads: CASSLASVWETQYF. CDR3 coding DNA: TGTGCCAGCAGTTTAGCTTCTGTCTGGGAGACCCAGTACTTC.

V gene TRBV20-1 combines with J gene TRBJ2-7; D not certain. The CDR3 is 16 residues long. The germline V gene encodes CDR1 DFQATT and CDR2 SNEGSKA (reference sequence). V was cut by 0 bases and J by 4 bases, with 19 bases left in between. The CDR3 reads CSARDYDGVPFYEQYF. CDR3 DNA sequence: TGCAGTGCTAGAGATTACGACGGCGTCCCCTTTTACGAGCAGTACTTC.

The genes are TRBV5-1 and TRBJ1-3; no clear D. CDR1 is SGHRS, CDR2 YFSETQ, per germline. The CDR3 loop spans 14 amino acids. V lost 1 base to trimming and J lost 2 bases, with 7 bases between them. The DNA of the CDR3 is TGCGCCAGCAGCTTGAATCGGCCTGGAAACACCATATATTTT. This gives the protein CASSLNRPGNTIYF.

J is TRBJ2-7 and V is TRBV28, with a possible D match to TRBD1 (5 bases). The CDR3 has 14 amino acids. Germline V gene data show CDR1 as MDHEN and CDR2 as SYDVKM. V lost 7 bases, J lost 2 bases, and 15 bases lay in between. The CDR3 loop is CASKKVGRAYEQYF. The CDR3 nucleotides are TGTGCCAGCAAGAAGGTGGGCAGGGCCTACGAGCAGTACTTC.

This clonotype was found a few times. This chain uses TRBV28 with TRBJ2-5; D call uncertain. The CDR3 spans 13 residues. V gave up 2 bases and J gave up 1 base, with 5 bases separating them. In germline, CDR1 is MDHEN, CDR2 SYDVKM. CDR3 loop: CASSLRAQETQYF. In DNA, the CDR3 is TGTGCCAGCAGTTTAAGGGCCCAAGAGACCCAGTACTTC.

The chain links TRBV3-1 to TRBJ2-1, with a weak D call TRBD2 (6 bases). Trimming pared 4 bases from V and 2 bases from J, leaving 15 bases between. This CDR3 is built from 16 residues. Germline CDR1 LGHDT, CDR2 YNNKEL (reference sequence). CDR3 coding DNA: TGTGCCAGCAGCCGAGTGGGAGGCGTAGCCTACAATGAGCAGTTCTTC. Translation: CASSRVGGVAYNEQFF.

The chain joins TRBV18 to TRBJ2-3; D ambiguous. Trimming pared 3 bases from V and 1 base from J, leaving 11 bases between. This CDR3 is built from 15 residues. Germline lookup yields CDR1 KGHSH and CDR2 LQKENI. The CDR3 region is CASSPAGQGTDTQYF. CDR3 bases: TGTGCCAGCTCACCTGCTGGGCAAGGCACAGATACGCAGTATTTT.

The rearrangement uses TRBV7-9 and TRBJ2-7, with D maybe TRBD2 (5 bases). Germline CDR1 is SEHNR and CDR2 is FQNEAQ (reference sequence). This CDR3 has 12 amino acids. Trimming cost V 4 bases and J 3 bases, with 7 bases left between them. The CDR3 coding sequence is TGTGCCAGCAGCTGGACTGGCTACGAGCAGTACTTC. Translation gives CASSWTGYEQYF.